Listed here are 29 T cell receptor beta chains from one sample, sequenced in a study of CD8 T cells in ankylosing spondylitis (dated by TCRdb to about 2017). The study at large found these results: Blood from ankylosing spondylitis patients appeared to be characterized by a TCR beta motif made up of 8 or 9 highly homologous amino acid variants.

Receptors were amplified or captured by 5' RACE. The sequencing machine was an Illumina HiSeq 2500. TCRdb trimmed the raw reads at Q25, called clones with MiXCR and kept productive beta chains. Entries are consolidated by CDR3 protein sequence, retaining the most common genes and DNA. The sample table contains a few hundred thousand distinct CDR3 sequences; only one count was recorded for 8% of them. About 14% of the sample is in the top ten clones. Their target antigens are unknown. The sequencing input was blood, either unsorted or a sorted T cell fraction (not recorded which). The receptor set was obtained from a male donor with ankylosing spondylitis.

This clonotype was counted ten times or more. The V gene is TRBV5-1, the J gene TRBJ2-2; D unresolved. V dropped 0 bases and J dropped 7 bases, with 10 bases sitting between them. The CDR3 totals 14 residues. Per germline, CDR1 SGHRS and CDR2 YFSETQ. CDR3 coding DNA: TGCGCCAGCAGCTTGGCTCGGACCGGCGGGGAGCTGTTTTTT. It translates to CASSLARTGGELFF.

This clonotype has ten or more counts. The rearrangement links TRBV12-3 or TRBV12-4 to TRBJ1-2; 8 nucleotides align to TRBD1. The CDR3 sequence is 13 residues long. After removal of 3 bases from V and 8 bases from J, the junction contained 5 bases not matched to a gene. CDR3 DNA: TGTGCCAGCAGTTTTGCGACAGGGGAAGGCTACACCTTC. Its translation is CASSFATGEGYTF.

This clonotype was picked up a small number of times. This chain links TRBV18 with TRBJ2-1; maybe TRBD1 (5 bases). Trimming took 3 bases from V and 0 from J, leaving 9 bases between them. This CDR3 region has 15 residues. The germline V gene encodes CDR1 KGHSH and CDR2 LQKENI. The CDR3, as DNA: TGTGCCAGCTCACCCGTGACAGACTCCTACAATGAGCAGTTCTTC. This gives the protein CASSPVTDSYNEQFF.

Only a few counts were recorded for this clonotype. The rearrangement links TRBV27 to TRBJ2-3; possible D gene TRBD2, 5 bases. Germline V gene lookup returns CDR1 MNHEY and CDR2 SMNVEV (reference sequence). This CDR3 spans 16 amino acids. The germline V and J ends were trimmed by 2 bases and 1 base, with 13 bases remaining between them. CDR3 sequence reads: CASSLRFERGTDTQYF. The CDR3 nucleotides read TGTGCCAGCAGTTTACGGTTCGAGAGGGGCACAGATACGCAGTATTTT.

This clonotype was found a few times. J is TRBJ1-6 and V is TRBV5-1, with D possibly TRBD1 on 6 matching bases. With 2 bases removed from V and 10 bases from J, the gap between germline ends came to 16 bases. Germline CDR1 reads SGHRS; CDR2 reads YFSETQ. The CDR3 totals 15 residues. The CDR3 here is CASSFLRDTGSPLHF. Here the CDR3 DNA reads TGCGCCAGCAGCTTTCTCCGGGACACAGGATCACCCCTCCACTTT. Using reference TRBV5-1 and TRBJ1-6 for the parts outside the CDR3, the full variable domain is KAGVTQTPRYLIKTRGQQVTLSCSPISGHRSVSWYQQTPGQGLQFLFEYFSETQRNKGNFPGRFSGRQFSNSRSEMNVSTLELGDSALYLCASSFLRDTGSPLHFGNGTRLTVT.

This clonotype was counted ten times or more. The V gene is TRBV29-1, the J gene TRBJ1-5; D is possibly TRBD1 (6 bases). The CDR3 totals 13 residues. CDR1 is SQVTM, CDR2 ANQGSEA, per germline. Trimming removed 4 bases at V and 5 bases at J, with 12 bases between. CDR3 region: CSVAGGADQPQHF. The CDR3 bases are TGCAGCGTTGCGGGGGGCGCGGATCAGCCCCAGCATTTT. Complete variable domain (other parts from reference TRBV29-1 and TRBJ1-5): SAVISQKPSRDICQRGTSLTIQCQVDSQVTMMFWYRQQPGQSLTLIATANQGSEATYESGFVIDKFPISRPNLTFSTLTVSNMSPEDSSIYLCSVAGGADQPQHFGDGTRLSIL.

This clonotype showed up just a few times. The chain uses TRBV12-3 or TRBV12-4 and TRBJ2-2, with D perhaps TRBD1 (5 bases). Trimming took off 2 bases at V and 3 bases at J, with 22 bases between the two ends. The CDR3 extends over 19 amino acids. CDR3 sequence (DNA): TGTGCCAGCAGTTTACCTCGGGCAGGCCGACAGTATGACACCGGGGAGCTGTTTTTT. It encodes CASSLPRAGRQYDTGELFF.

V usage is TRBV6-1 and J usage is TRBJ1-1; TRBD1 matches at 7 bases. V lost 1 base and J lost 10; bases outside the gene matches: 3. Per the germline V gene, CDR1 is MNHNS and CDR2 is SASEGT. The CDR3 has 12 amino acids. Here the CDR3 reads CASSEGPGGAFF. The CDR3 coding sequence is TGTGCCAGCAGTGAAGGTCCAGGGGGAGCTTTCTTT.

This clonotype was detected ten times or more. The chain recombines TRBV6-1 with TRBJ1-1; D not certain. The germline V gene encodes CDR1 MNHNS and CDR2 SASEGT. V was trimmed by 6 bases and J by 3 bases, leaving 11 bases between them. The CDR3 is made up of 13 amino acids. The CDR3 DNA is TGTGCCAGCAGCCCCACAACGGACACTGAAGCTTTCTTT. Its translation: CASSPTTDTEAFF.

V gene TRBV3-1 combines with J gene TRBJ1-4; D uncertain. The CDR3 is made up of 15 amino acids. In germline, CDR1 is LGHDT, CDR2 YNNKEL (reference sequence). V was pared by 3 bases and J by 7 bases, with 15 bases between. The CDR3 region is CASSQHLDGGEKLFF. DNA of the CDR3: TGTGCCAGCAGCCAGCATCTGGACGGAGGTGAAAAACTGTTTTTT.

V and J are TRBV12-3 or TRBV12-4 and TRBJ2-1, with 11 nucleotides matching TRBD2. V shed 2 bases and J 5 bases; nucleotides not matched to a gene: 8. There are 17 residues in the CDR3. CDR3 DNA: TGTGCCAGCAGTTTACCGTCTAGCGGGAGGCCCCACAATGAGCAGTTCTTC. Residues: CASSLPSSGRPHNEQFF.

The rearrangement joins TRBV20-1 to TRBJ1-1; 7 bases match TRBD1. Trimming at V came to 5 bases and at J to 8 bases, leaving 8 bases not matched to a gene. The length of the CDR3 is 12 residues. Looked up from germline, CDR1 is DFQATT and CDR2 is SNEGSKA (reference sequence). CDR3 DNA: TGCAGTGCTCCATCAGGGACAGCAGAAGCTTTCTTT. Residues: CSAPSGTAEAFF.

This clonotype is a singleton in its sample. The chain has TRBV19 and TRBJ1-2; D remains unclear. Trimming removed 7 bases at V and 4 bases at J, with 13 bases between. Germline values: CDR1 LNHDA, CDR2 SQIVND (reference sequence). The CDR3 extends over 13 amino acids. Here the CDR3 reads CASTDLDGYGYTF. The CDR3 DNA follows: TGTGCCAGTACCGACCTGGACGGCTATGGCTACACCTTC.

The sample holds a few counts of this clonotype. The V call is TRBV6-1, the J call TRBJ2-1; perhaps D is TRBD1 or TRBD2 (5 bases each). The germline V and J ends were trimmed by 7 bases and 1 base, with 11 bases remaining between them. The germline gives CDR1 MNHNS, CDR2 SASEGT. This CDR3 has 14 residues. The CDR3 coding sequence is TGTGCCAGCATTGGGGGTGGGTCCTACAATGAGCAGTTCTTC. This encodes CASIGGGSYNEQFF.

This clonotype was observed a handful of times. The chain has TRBV5-1 and TRBJ2-7; 11 bases map to TRBD2. From germline, CDR1 is SGHRS and CDR2 YFSETQ. This CDR3 comprises 15 residues. The V and J ends lost 0 bases and 5 bases, in that order; junction bases with no gene match: 4. The CDR3 loop reads CASSLELAGAHEQYF. The CDR3 nucleotides read TGCGCCAGCAGCTTGGAACTAGCGGGGGCCCACGAGCAGTACTTC. The whole variable domain, remainder taken from reference TRBV5-1 and TRBJ2-7, is KAGVTQTPRYLIKTRGQQVTLSCSPISGHRSVSWYQQTPGQGLQFLFEYFSETQRNKGNFPGRFSGRQFSNSRSEMNVSTLELGDSALYLCASSLELAGAHEQYFGPGTRLTVT.

This clonotype has only a few counts. This sequence joins TRBV4-1 and TRBJ2-7; 7 bases fit TRBD1. CDR3 length: 15 amino acids. V lost 1 base, J lost 1 base, and 4 bases stayed unmatched. Germline lookup yields CDR1 MGHRA and CDR2 YSYEKL. The CDR3 spells CASSQVGQKSYEQYF. The CDR3 DNA reads as TGCGCCAGCAGCCAAGTGGGACAGAAATCCTACGAGCAGTACTTC.

The chain couples TRBV11-2 to TRBJ2-3; D unclear. Trimming cost V 5 bases and J 2 bases, with 11 bases left between them. The CDR3 totals 14 residues. Germline lookup yields CDR1 SGHAT and CDR2 FQNNGV. The CDR3 here is CASSPLGFTDTQYF. The CDR3 nucleotides read TGTGCCAGCAGCCCTTTGGGTTTCACAGATACGCAGTATTTT.

This clonotype has a count of ten or more. The rearrangement joins TRBV5-6 to TRBJ2-7; D call uncertain. CDR3 length equals 11 residues. Germline V gene lookup returns CDR1 SGHDT and CDR2 YYEEEE. V lost 2 bases, J lost 6 bases, and 6 bases lay in between. This CDR3 is CASSFAGEQYF. CDR3 DNA sequence: TGTGCCAGCAGCTTCGCCGGCGAGCAGTACTTC.

Many counts were recorded for this clonotype. The chain is built from TRBV18 and TRBJ1-5; TRBD1 is a possible D gene (6 bases). The CDR3 has 13 residues. V lost 3 bases and J lost 4, with 7 bases in between. Germline V gene sequence: CDR1 KGHSH, CDR2 LQKENI. The CDR3: CASSPGQNQPQHF. CDR3 nucleotides: TGTGCCAGCTCACCGGGACAAAATCAGCCCCAGCATTTT.

This clonotype was counted at least ten times. The V and J genes are TRBV27 and TRBJ1-5; D gene uncertain. The germline gives CDR1 MNHEY, CDR2 SMNVEV (reference sequence). The CDR3 is 15 amino acids. The V end was cut by 5 bases, the J end by 1 base, with 12 bases between. CDR3 nucleotide sequence: TGTGCCAGCAGTCCCCGGGTGGGGAGCAATCAGCCCCAGCATTTT. Amino acid sequence: CASSPRVGSNQPQHF.

This clonotype was detected many times. The chain has TRBV5-1 and TRBJ2-3, with unresolved D. Trimming cost V 0 bases and J 0 bases, with 8 bases left between them. Per the germline V gene, CDR1 is SGHRS and CDR2 is YFSETQ. This CDR3 has 15 amino acids. CDR3: CASSLADRSTDTQYF. The CDR3 region has the DNA TGCGCCAGCAGCTTGGCGGACCGTAGCACAGATACGCAGTATTTT. Supplemented by reference TRBV5-1 and TRBJ2-3, the full variable domain reads KAGVTQTPRYLIKTRGQQVTLSCSPISGHRSVSWYQQTPGQGLQFLFEYFSETQRNKGNFPGRFSGRQFSNSRSEMNVSTLELGDSALYLCASSLADRSTDTQYFGPGTRLTVL.

This clonotype has only a few counts. The V and J genes are TRBV18 and TRBJ1-1; TRBD1 matches 9 bases. Germline V gives CDR1 KGHSH, CDR2 LQKENI. CDR3 length: 16 amino acids. The V segment lost 3 bases and the J segment 7 bases; nucleotides outside the gene matches: 12. CDR3 sequence (DNA): TGTGCCAGCTCACCGGGGCCTCCGGGACAGGGAAATGAAGCTTTCTTT. This encodes CASSPGPPGQGNEAFF.

This clonotype turned up a few times. This chain links TRBV7-9 with TRBJ2-3, with D unclear. CDR1 and CDR2 (germline): SEHNR, FQNEAQ (reference sequence). The CDR3 loop spans 14 amino acids. Trimming cost V 1 base and J 2 bases, with 7 bases left between them. The CDR3 sequence is CASSLDGLTDTQYF. CDR3 coding DNA: TGTGCCAGCAGCTTAGACGGCCTCACAGATACGCAGTATTTT.

The chain recombines TRBV5-1 with TRBJ2-7, with a tentative D call TRBD2 (7 bases). The germline gives CDR1 SGHRS, CDR2 YFSETQ. V was cut by 3 bases and J by 3 bases, with 13 bases left in between. The CDR3 consists of 14 residues. This CDR3 reads CASSWGGANYEQYF. The CDR3 DNA sequence: TGCGCCAGCAGCTGGGGGGGGGCGAACTACGAGCAGTACTTC.

This chain joins TRBV12-5 and TRBJ2-7; D is unresolved. Deletions cut 0 bases from V and 3 bases from J, with 15 bases between. Looked up from germline, CDR1 is LGHNT and CDR2 is FRNRAP. CDR3 size: 16 residues. The CDR3: CASGLVVGRVIYEQYF. The CDR3 region has the DNA TGTGCTAGTGGTTTGGTAGTTGGAAGAGTAATCTACGAGCAGTACTTC.

This clonotype came up a few times. The chain links TRBV7-3 to TRBJ2-2, with D tentatively TRBD1 (5 bases). The CDR3 loop spans 12 amino acids. Deletions cut 5 bases from V and 7 bases from J, with 8 bases between. CDR1 and CDR2 from the germline V gene are SGHTA and FQGTGA. In DNA, the CDR3 is TGTGCCAGCAGCGCCAGGGTCGGGGAGCTGTTTTTT. Protein sequence: CASSARVGELFF. Combining the CDR3 with reference TRBV7-3 and TRBJ2-2 gives the whole variable domain GAGVSQTPSNKVTEKGKYVELRCDPISGHTALYWYRQSLGQGPEFLIYFQGTGAADDSGLPNDRFFAVRPEGSVSTLKIQRTERGDSAVYLCASSARVGELFFGEGSRLTVL.

V and J are TRBV20-1 and TRBJ2-2; D is unclear. Trimming took 5 bases from V and 2 from J, leaving 9 bases between them. Germline assignment: CDR1 DFQATT and CDR2 SNEGSKA (reference sequence). This CDR3 is built from 13 residues. The CDR3 coding sequence is TGCAGTGCTGCCACAGATAACACCGGGGAGCTGTTTTTT. This gives the protein CSAATDNTGELFF.

This chain connects TRBV6-1 to TRBJ2-7; D possibly corresponds to TRBD2 (5 bases). Trimming took off 3 bases at V and 0 bases at J, with 12 bases between the two ends. The germline V gene encodes CDR1 MNHNS and CDR2 SASEGT. This CDR3 has 15 residues. The CDR3 sequence: CASSEVLGSSYEQYF. CDR3 DNA sequence: TGTGCCAGCAGTGAGGTGTTAGGGAGCTCCTACGAGCAGTACTTC.

This clonotype was recorded many times. The V gene is TRBV29-1, the J gene TRBJ1-4, with TRBD1 matching 10 bases. The CDR3 covers 14 residues. CDR1 is SQVTM, CDR2 ANQGSEA, per germline. The trim removed 7 bases at V and 6 bases at J, leaving 8 bases unmatched. The CDR3 is CSAGRGTGDEKLFF. CDR3 nucleotide sequence: TGCAGCGCGGGGCGCGGGACAGGGGATGAAAAACTGTTTTTT.